Listed here are 30 T cell receptor beta chains from one sample, sequenced in a study of CD8 T cells in Susac syndrome. Random-hexamer reverse transcription was applied to roughly 0.5 to 1 ug RNA. MiXCR, applied by TCRdb to the immunoSEQ multiplex PCR reads, yields one record per CDR3 protein. This sample has about 400,000 distinct CDR3 sequences; 75% to 90% occur once, and the top ten carry around 0.12%. The sample taken for sequencing was CD8+ T cells from PBMCs. These receptors were obtained from a human donor with multiple sclerosis.

The V gene is TRBV6-1, the J gene TRBJ1-6; 7 nucleotides line up with TRBD1. The length of the CDR3 is 17 residues. With V trimmed by 6 bases and J by 0 bases, 8 bases remained unmatched. In germline, CDR1 is MNHNS, CDR2 SASEGT. CDR3 protein: CASSPGQKTSYNSPLHF. The DNA of the CDR3 is TGTGCCAGCAGCCCGGGACAGAAAACCTCCTATAATTCACCCCTCCACTTT.

The V call is TRBV4-2, the J call TRBJ2-1; 8 nucleotides line up with TRBD2. V shed 0 bases, J shed 5 bases, and the junction held 9 bases outside the gene matches. CDR1 is LGHNA and CDR2 is YNFKEQ in the germline V gene. The CDR3 length is 17 residues. This CDR3 is CASSQEDRLASHNEQFF. DNA for the CDR3: TGTGCCAGCAGCCAAGAGGATAGACTAGCGAGTCACAATGAGCAGTTCTTC.

The rearrangement links TRBV5-1 to TRBJ2-2; 7 nucleotides align to TRBD2. The CDR3 has 14 residues. CDR1 is SGHRS, CDR2 YFSETQ, per germline. The ends lost 3 bases at V and 7 bases at J; junction bases unmatched: 6. The CDR3 protein is CASSWEGRGGELFF. The CDR3 DNA reads TGCGCCAGCAGCTGGGAGGGCCGCGGCGGGGAGCTGTTTTTT.

This chain uses TRBV5-4 with TRBJ2-1; no firm D call. The CDR3 length is 14 residues. Between the trimmed V and J ends, which lost 1 base and 7 bases, there was a span of 12 bases. The germline V gene encodes CDR1 SGHNT and CDR2 YYREEE (reference sequence). The CDR3 DNA reads TGTGCCAGCAGCTTGACTACGAGCGAGAATGAGCAGTTCTTC. It yields the protein CASSLTTSENEQFF.

V and J are TRBV15 and TRBJ2-7; the D gene is possibly TRBD2 (6 bases). Germline assignment: CDR1 LNHNV and CDR2 YYDKDF (reference sequence). The ends were cut back, 0 bases at V and 5 bases at J, with 14 bases in the middle. This CDR3 comprises 15 residues. CDR3 sequence: CATSRDMGRGNEQYF. Written as DNA, the CDR3 is TGTGCCACCAGCAGAGATATGGGACGGGGGAACGAGCAGTACTTC. Drawing the rest from reference TRBV15 and TRBJ2-7, the complete variable domain is DAMVIQNPRYQVTQFGKPVTLSCSQTLNHNVMYWYQQKSSQAPKLLFHYYDKDFNNEADTPDNFQSRRPNTSFCFLDIRSPGLGDTAMYLCATSRDMGRGNEQYFGPGTRLTVT.

V and J are TRBV4-1 and TRBJ2-1, with 8 bases that match TRBD1. Germline CDR1 and CDR2: MGHRA and YSYEKL. The CDR3 sequence is 16 residues long. V was pared by 4 bases and J by 7 bases, with 12 bases of the junction left unmatched. CDR3 in amino acids: CASSPSPGQELNEQFF. The DNA of the CDR3 is TGCGCCAGCAGCCCCTCCCCGGGACAGGAACTAAATGAGCAGTTCTTC.

The genes are TRBV2 and TRBJ2-7; no definite D call. CDR1 is SNHLY, CDR2 FYNNEI, per germline. Trimming shortened V by 2 bases and J by 6 bases, and 17 bases separated the two germline ends. The CDR3 contains 15 residues. CDR3 bases: TGTGCCAGCAGTGAATTGAACGGAATCCCTCTCGAGCAGTACTTC. This gives the protein CASSELNGIPLEQYF.

The CDR3 bases are TGCGCCAGCAGCCAAGAAGGTAGCGGGGGCATAGATACGCAGTATTTT. Protein product: CASSQEGSGGIDTQYF. The chain carries TRBV4-1 and TRBJ2-3; 9 nucleotides line up with TRBD2. Germline V gene data show CDR1 as MGHRA and CDR2 as YSYEKL. The CDR3 is 16 residues long. After removal of 0 bases from V and 5 bases from J, the junction contained 6 bases not matched to a gene.

This clonotype has only a few counts. The rearrangement joins TRBV6-1 to TRBJ2-6; no reliable D call. Germline V gene lookup returns CDR1 MNHNS and CDR2 SASEGT. The CDR3 sequence is 16 residues long. The V gene lost 3 bases and the J gene lost 4 bases, with 13 bases spanning the gap. The chain's CDR3 is CASSDSVGRGANVLTF. The CDR3, as DNA: TGTGCCAGCAGTGATTCGGTGGGAAGAGGGGCCAACGTCCTGACTTTC.

The J gene is TRBJ1-1, the V gene TRBV20-1, with 7 bases lining up with TRBD1. This CDR3 contains 12 residues. The V gene end was trimmed by 7 bases and the J gene end by 7 bases; junction bases not matched to a gene: 9. CDR1 is DFQATT and CDR2 is SNEGSKA in the germline V gene (reference sequence). The CDR3 DNA follows: TGCAGTGTATCGACAGGGTACAATGAAGCTTTCTTT. This codes for CSVSTGYNEAFF.

The V call is TRBV6-2 or TRBV6-3, the J call TRBJ2-7; D possibly matches TRBD1 or TRBD2 (5 bases each). The CDR3 spans 15 residues. Trimming removed 0 bases from V and 4 bases from J, with 13 bases in between. Germline CDR1 reads MNHEY; CDR2 reads SVGEGT. CDR3 protein: CASSYSIRDGYEQYF. CDR3 sequence (DNA): TGTGCCAGCAGTTACTCGATTCGGGACGGTTACGAGCAGTACTTC.

The chain links TRBV6-1 to TRBJ1-5; no clear D. The CDR3 is 15 amino acids. Germline values: CDR1 MNHNS, CDR2 SASEGT. The germline V and J ends were trimmed by 1 base and 0 bases, with 7 bases remaining between them. The CDR3 loop reads CASSEDTFSNQPQHF. CDR3 bases: TGTGCCAGCAGTGAAGACACCTTTAGCAATCAGCCCCAGCATTTT.

The CDR3 protein is CASSSPPLAYEQFF. DNA of the CDR3: TGTGCCAGCAGCTCCCCTCCTCTAGCATATGAGCAGTTCTTC. The chain couples TRBV7-9 to TRBJ2-1, with a weak D call TRBD2 (5 bases). The CDR3 runs 14 residues. Germline V gene sequence: CDR1 SEHNR, CDR2 FQNEAQ (reference sequence). Trimming stripped 4 bases from V and 8 bases from J, with 15 bases between.

The V and J genes are TRBV7-9 and TRBJ2-3; D possibly uses TRBD1 or TRBD2 (5 bases each). CDR1 is SEHNR, CDR2 FQNEAQ, per germline (reference sequence). This CDR3 comprises 16 residues. V was pared by 5 bases and J by 1 base, with 16 bases between. The CDR3 region has the DNA TGTGCCAGCAGCAACGCCGGGACCCGAGGCACAGATACGCAGTATTTT. Translation: CASSNAGTRGTDTQYF.

This clonotype was seen a handful of times. V and J are TRBV27 and TRBJ2-3; D may be TRBD2 (5 bases). Germline V CDR1 and CDR2: MNHEY, SMNVEV (reference sequence). CDR3 length: 14 amino acids. The ends were cut back, 5 bases at V and 1 base at J, with 10 bases in the middle. The CDR3, as DNA: TGTGCCAGCAGTCCCCGGGGTCGCACAGATACGCAGTATTTT. This gives the protein CASSPRGRTDTQYF.

This clonotype was detected only a few times. The genes are TRBV6-5 and TRBJ2-5; D not resolved. Looked up from germline, CDR1 is MNHEY and CDR2 is SVGAGI. The CDR3 runs to 14 residues. V was shortened by 3 bases and J by 4 bases, with 12 bases between the two germline ends. The CDR3 is CASSYSSRRETQYF. The CDR3 coding sequence is TGTGCCAGCAGTTATTCGAGCCGGCGAGAGACCCAGTACTTC.

This chain connects TRBV10-2 to TRBJ2-7, with 9 bases that match TRBD2. Trimming at V came to 0 bases and at J to 5 bases, leaving 11 bases not matched to a gene. This CDR3 has 17 residues. From germline, CDR1 is WSHSY and CDR2 SAAADI. The CDR3 is CASSESWSSGNLDEQYF. Here the CDR3 DNA reads TGCGCCAGCAGTGAGTCATGGTCTAGCGGGAATCTCGACGAGCAGTACTTC.

The V and J genes are TRBV19 and TRBJ2-3, with TRBD2 matching 8 bases. V lost 7 bases and J lost 4; bases outside the gene matches: 13. This CDR3 contains 16 residues. Germline V gene sequence: CDR1 LNHDA, CDR2 SQIVND (reference sequence). CDR3 in amino acids: CASNAGTSGGADTQYF. The CDR3 nucleotides read TGTGCCAGTAACGCCGGGACCTCGGGAGGGGCAGATACGCAGTATTTT.

This chain connects TRBV6-5 to TRBJ2-1; 10 nucleotides match TRBD2. This CDR3 has 20 residues. Trimming cost V 2 bases and J 3 bases; bases outside gene matches: 16. Per the germline V gene, CDR1 is MNHEY and CDR2 is SVGAGI. The CDR3 nucleotides are TGTGCCAGCAGTTACGTCCGACTAGCGGGTGAGACCAATATCTACAATGAGCAGTTCTTC. It encodes CASSYVRLAGETNIYNEQFF.

This chain uses TRBV11-2 with TRBJ2-1, with no clear D. CDR1 is SGHAT, CDR2 FQNNGV, per germline. The CDR3 has 12 amino acids. V was cut by 5 bases and J by 16 bases, with 18 bases left in between. This chain's CDR3 is CASSPGSPTTFF. The CDR3 nucleotides are TGTGCCAGCAGCCCCGGGTCCCCGACGACCTTCTTC.

The rearrangement links TRBV11-2 to TRBJ2-1, with TRBD1 identical over 7 bases. The ends lost 5 bases at V and 6 bases at J; junction bases unmatched: 10. The CDR3 runs to 15 residues. Per the germline V gene, CDR1 is SGHAT and CDR2 is FQNNGV. CDR3 region: CASSGHRGSPNEQFF. CDR3 nucleotides: TGTGCCAGCAGCGGACACAGGGGAAGTCCCAATGAGCAGTTCTTC.

This chain joins TRBV27 and TRBJ2-7; the D is unclear. The length of the CDR3 is 14 residues. V was trimmed by 4 bases and J by 2 bases, leaving 12 bases between them. The germline V gene encodes CDR1 MNHEY and CDR2 SMNVEV (reference sequence). The CDR3 sequence is CASSSSHTAYEQYF. CDR3 sequence (DNA): TGTGCCAGCAGTTCCTCTCATACCGCCTACGAGCAGTACTTC.

The V and J genes are TRBV14 and TRBJ2-1; TRBD2 matches 11 bases. Germline CDR1 SGHDN, CDR2 FVKESK. V dropped 7 bases and J dropped 3; count of bases not matched to a gene: 5. This CDR3 contains 15 residues. The CDR3 loop reads CASTDGTSGYNEQFF. The CDR3 nucleotides read TGTGCCAGCACTGACGGGACTAGCGGCTACAATGAGCAGTTCTTC.

The V call is TRBV9, the J call TRBJ2-1; the D gene could be TRBD1 or TRBD2 (9 bases each). V lost 3 bases to trimming and J lost 2 bases, with 27 bases between them. This CDR3 spans 20 amino acids. Germline V gene sequence: CDR1 SGDLS, CDR2 YYNGEE. The CDR3 coding sequence is TGTGCCAGCAGCGCGACAGGGGGTCCTAGCGGGGTCCTGCCCTACAATGAGCAGTTCTTC. Its protein product is CASSATGGPSGVLPYNEQFF.

This sequence joins TRBV27 and TRBJ2-6; 7 bases are shared with TRBD1. Germline assignment: CDR1 MNHEY and CDR2 SMNVEV (reference sequence). Trimming took 6 bases from V and 2 from J; bases not matched to a gene: 7. The CDR3 is 16 amino acids. Here the CDR3 reads CASRHGQAAGANVLTF. The CDR3 coding sequence is TGTGCCAGCAGACACGGACAGGCGGCTGGGGCCAACGTCCTGACTTTC.

The rearrangement uses TRBV5-1 and TRBJ2-1, with D possibly being TRBD1 (6 bases). The germline CDR1 and CDR2 sequences are SGHRS and YFSETQ. The CDR3 loop spans 16 amino acids. V gave up 4 bases and J gave up 3 bases, with 17 bases separating them. The CDR3 DNA reads as TGCGCCAGCAGCAAGAACGGACAGACCGACTACAATGAGCAGTTCTTC. It is translated as CASSKNGQTDYNEQFF.

This chain uses TRBV19 with TRBJ1-1; no clear D. Germline V CDR1 and CDR2: LNHDA, SQIVND (reference sequence). The CDR3 consists of 18 residues. V lost 0 bases to trimming and J lost 0 bases, with 17 bases between them. The CDR3 region is CASSIDLDTGYMNTEAFF. CDR3 DNA: TGTGCCAGTAGTATAGACTTGGATACCGGATACATGAACACTGAAGCTTTCTTT.

The rearrangement uses TRBV30 and TRBJ2-3, with TRBD2 matching 11 bases. The germline gives CDR1 GTSNPN, CDR2 SVGIG (reference sequence). Germline trimming cut 5 bases from V and 2 bases from J; bases unmatched to any gene: 6. This CDR3 is 15 amino acids long. The CDR3 nucleotides read TGTGCCTGGGGAATAGCGGGGGGGCCCACAGATACGCAGTATTTT. Translating it yields CAWGIAGGPTDTQYF. The entire variable domain, with the rest obtained from reference TRBV30 and TRBJ2-3, is as follows: SQTIHQWPATLVQPVGSPLSLECTVEGTSNPNLYWYRQAAGRGLQLLFYSVGIGQISSEVPQNLSASRPQDRQFILSSKKLLLSDSGFYLCAWGIAGGPTDTQYFGPGTRLTVL.

The J gene is TRBJ2-1, the V gene TRBV4-1, with D possibly matching TRBD1 (5 bases). V dropped 2 bases and J dropped 7 bases, with 15 bases sitting between them. The CDR3 runs 15 residues. Germline CDR1 MGHRA, CDR2 YSYEKL. For the CDR3, the DNA is TGCGCCAGCAGCCAACGTCAGGGATCCCCTAATGAGCAGTTCTTC. Its translation is CASSQRQGSPNEQFF.

The chain recombines TRBV23-1 with TRBJ1-5, with D hard to call. TRBV23-1 carries the ORF label, with uncertain function. The V and J ends lost 2 bases and 3 bases respectively, with 14 bases between them. This CDR3 comprises 16 residues. The CDR3 region is CASSQNSEPFNQPQHF. CDR3 DNA: TGCGCCAGCAGTCAAAATTCAGAGCCGTTCAATCAGCCCCAGCATTTT.